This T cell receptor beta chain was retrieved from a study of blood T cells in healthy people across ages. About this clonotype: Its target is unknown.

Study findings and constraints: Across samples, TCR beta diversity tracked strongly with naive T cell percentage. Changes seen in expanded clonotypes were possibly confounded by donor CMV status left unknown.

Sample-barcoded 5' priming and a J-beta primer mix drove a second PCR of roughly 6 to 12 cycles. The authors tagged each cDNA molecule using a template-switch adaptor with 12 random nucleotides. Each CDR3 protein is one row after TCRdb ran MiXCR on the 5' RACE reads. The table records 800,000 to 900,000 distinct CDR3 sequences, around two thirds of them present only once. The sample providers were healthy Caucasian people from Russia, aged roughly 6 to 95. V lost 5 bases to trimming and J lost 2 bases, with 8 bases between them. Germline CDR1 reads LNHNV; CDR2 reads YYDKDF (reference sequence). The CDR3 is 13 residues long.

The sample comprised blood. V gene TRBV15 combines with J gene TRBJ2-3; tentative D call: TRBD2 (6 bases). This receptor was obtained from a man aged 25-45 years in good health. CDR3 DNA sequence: TGTGCCACCAGCTGGGACTTCACAGATACGCAGTATTTT. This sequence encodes CATSWDFTDTQYF.